This passage covers 26 T cell receptor beta chains from one sample sequenced in a study of cytotoxic CD8 clonotypes in ibrutinib-treated CLL. Sequenced by immunoSEQ multiplex PCR; TCRdb stores in-frame clones only, minus some. The table has more than 11,000 clones, about two thirds seen once; the top ten hold 5.4%. The material was PBMCs, obtained before ibrutinib treatment. The receptors come from a human donor with chronic lymphocytic leukemia.

The V and J genes are TRBV6-6 and TRBJ2-1; D not resolved. Trimming removed 0 bases at V and 1 base at J, with 7 bases between. The CDR3 runs 15 residues. Germline assignment: CDR1 MNHNY and CDR2 SVGAGI (reference sequence). CDR3 region: CASSYSDPSYNEQFF. Written as DNA, the CDR3 is TGTGCCAGCAGTTACTCGGACCCTTCCTACAATGAGCAGTTCTTC.

The gene calls are TRBV30 and TRBJ2-3; possibly TRBD2 for D (6 bases). Germline V gene sequence: CDR1 GTSNPN, CDR2 SVGIG (reference sequence). V lost 0 bases to trimming and J lost 2 bases, with 9 bases between them. The CDR3 length is 14 residues. CDR3 residues: CAWSVGGDTDTQYF. The CDR3 nucleotides read TGTGCCTGGAGTGTGGGCGGGGACACAGATACGCAGTATTTT. The complete variable domain, with remaining parts taken from reference TRBV30 and TRBJ2-3, reads SQTIHQWPATLVQPVGSPLSLECTVEGTSNPNLYWYRQAAGRGLQLLFYSVGIGQISSEVPQNLSASRPQDRQFILSSKKLLLSDSGFYLCAWSVGGDTDTQYFGPGTRLTVL.

The chain employs TRBV7-2 and TRBJ1-1; the D gene is possibly TRBD1 (5 bases). The CDR3 has 15 residues. V lost 0 bases and J 0 bases, leaving 8 bases between the germline ends. Germline CDR1 reads SGHTA; CDR2 reads FQGNSA. The CDR3 region is CASSLAGRMNTEAFF. The CDR3 region has the DNA TGTGCCAGCAGCTTAGCGGGACGGATGAACACTGAAGCTTTCTTT.

This chain joins TRBV4-2 and TRBJ1-1; D not resolved. V was cut by 0 bases and J by 1 base, with 12 bases left in between. CDR1 is LGHNA, CDR2 YNFKEQ, per germline. The CDR3 spans 16 residues. The DNA for the CDR3 is TGTGCCAGCAGCCAAGATCGGTGGCAGAGGAACACTGAAGCTTTCTTT. This gives the protein CASSQDRWQRNTEAFF.

This chain joins TRBV7-8 and TRBJ2-7; D may be TRBD1 (5 bases). V gave up 2 bases and J gave up 2 bases, with 10 bases separating them. The CDR3 has 14 residues. Germline V gene lookup returns CDR1 SGHVS and CDR2 FQNEAQ. The CDR3 spells CASSLTGVTYEQYF. As DNA, the CDR3 is TGTGCCAGCAGCTTAACAGGTGTGACCTACGAGCAGTACTTC.

The chain joins TRBV7-3 to TRBJ2-6; D gene uncertain. V lost 3 bases, J lost 2 bases, and 17 bases lay in between. Germline CDR1 reads SGHTA; CDR2 reads FQGTGA. The CDR3 is made up of 18 amino acids. For the CDR3, the DNA is TGTGCCAGCAGCTTTGTCCGAGGAAGCCCCCCTGGGGCCAACGTCCTGACTTTC. Its translation is CASSFVRGSPPGANVLTF.

The chain has TRBV5-6 and TRBJ1-4, with 9 bases identical to TRBD1. The CDR3 length is 15 residues. CDR1 SGHDT and CDR2 YYEEEE come from the germline V gene. After removal of 4 bases from V and 5 bases from J, the junction contained 6 bases not matched to a gene. The CDR3 is CASSPTGGANEKLFF. DNA of the CDR3: TGTGCCAGCAGCCCCACAGGGGGCGCGAATGAAAAACTGTTTTTT.

This clone was seen a handful of times. The genes are TRBV6-4 and TRBJ2-1; D possibly uses TRBD1 or TRBD2 (6 bases each). V was pared by 3 bases and J by 5 bases, with 14 bases between. The germline V gene encodes CDR1 MRHNA and CDR2 SNTAGT. The CDR3 length is 15 residues. The CDR3 sequence: CASSESGDKHNEQFF. In DNA form, the CDR3 reads TGTGCCAGCAGTGAATCGGGGGACAAACACAATGAGCAGTTCTTC.

V gene TRBV28 combines with J gene TRBJ1-2; D not resolved. Germline V gene lookup returns CDR1 MDHEN and CDR2 SYDVKM. The CDR3 loop spans 12 amino acids. Trimming cost V 5 bases and J 8 bases, with 12 bases left between them. CDR3 DNA sequence: TGTGCCAGCAGTGACACATGGGGAGGCTACACCTTC. This gives the protein CASSDTWGGYTF.

The J gene is TRBJ1-5, the V gene TRBV11-2, with 8 bases fitting TRBD1. Per germline, CDR1 SGHAT and CDR2 FQNNGV. This CDR3 has 14 residues. Trimming cost V 5 bases and J 5 bases; bases outside gene matches: 5. The CDR3 reads CASSEDRADQPQHF. For the CDR3, the DNA is TGTGCCAGCAGCGAGGACAGGGCAGATCAGCCCCAGCATTTT.

The V gene is TRBV11-2, the J gene TRBJ1-1; D ambiguous. The CDR3 runs 15 residues. The V end lost 3 bases, the J end lost 1 base, and 12 bases lay between the germline ends. Germline values: CDR1 SGHAT, CDR2 FQNNGV. The CDR3 here is CASSFPELGNTEAFF. CDR3 sequence (DNA): TGTGCCAGCAGCTTTCCCGAACTGGGGAACACTGAAGCTTTCTTT.

The chain employs TRBV7-9 and TRBJ1-1, with D unclear. CDR3 length: 13 residues. Germline loops: CDR1 SEHNR, CDR2 FQNEAQ (reference sequence). The germline V and J ends were trimmed by 2 bases and 0 bases, with 4 bases remaining between them. The CDR3: CASSLQMNTEAFF. Here the CDR3 DNA reads TGTGCCAGCAGCTTACAAATGAACACTGAAGCTTTCTTT. The full variable domain, in which reference TRBV7-9 and TRBJ1-1 provide the parts outside the CDR3, is DTGVSQNPRHKITKRGQNVTFRCDPISEHNRLYWYRQTLGQGPEFLTYFQNEAQLEKSRLLSDRFSAERPKGSFSTLEIQRTEQGDSAMYLCASSLQMNTEAFFGQGTRLTVV.

The genes are TRBV6-5 and TRBJ1-2; perhaps TRBD1 as D (6 bases). Between the trimmed V and J ends, which lost 5 bases and 1 base, there was a span of 11 bases. The CDR3 has 14 amino acids. CDR1 is MNHEY, CDR2 SVGAGI, per germline. The CDR3 nucleotides read TGTGCCAGCAGTGCAGGGGAATTTAACTATGGCTACACCTTC. As protein: CASSAGEFNYGYTF.

The chain joins TRBV19 to TRBJ2-7; TRBD1 is a possible D gene (6 bases). Germline V gene lookup returns CDR1 LNHDA and CDR2 SQIVND (reference sequence). Trimming removed 6 bases from V and 2 bases from J, with 11 bases in between. The CDR3 sequence is 13 residues long. The CDR3 region is CASSLDRTYEQYF. In DNA, the CDR3 is TGTGCCAGTAGCCTCGACAGGACCTACGAGCAGTACTTC.

The chain employs TRBV11-2 and TRBJ2-4; D may be TRBD1 (6 bases). This CDR3 region has 16 residues. The V end lost 5 bases, the J end lost 6 bases, and 20 bases lay between the germline ends. Germline assignment: CDR1 SGHAT and CDR2 FQNNGV. The CDR3 protein is CASSGWGQGALNIQYF. CDR3 bases: TGTGCCAGCAGCGGGTGGGGGCAGGGAGCACTAAACATTCAGTACTTC.

V and J are TRBV10-3 and TRBJ1-5, with 7 bases fitting TRBD1. Germline CDR1 reads ENHRY; CDR2 reads SYGVKD. J was trimmed by 0 bases and V by 4 bases; bases with no gene match: 6. The CDR3 sequence is 16 residues long. The CDR3 here is CAISVGDSYSNQPQHF. CDR3 nucleotides: TGTGCCATCAGTGTTGGGGACAGTTATAGCAATCAGCCCCAGCATTTT.

The chain recombines TRBV6-1 with TRBJ1-3; D not certain. This CDR3 is 12 amino acids long. Germline V gene data show CDR1 as MNHNS and CDR2 as SASEGT. The V end lost 6 bases, the J end lost 2 bases, and 5 bases lay between the germline ends. CDR3 amino acids: CASRAAGNTIYF. The CDR3, as DNA: TGTGCCAGCAGGGCAGCTGGAAACACCATATATTTT.

The chain uses TRBV29-1 and TRBJ1-1, with a possible D match to TRBD1 (6 bases). V was cut by 0 bases and J by 4 bases, with 24 bases left in between. Germline CDR1 and CDR2: SQVTM and ANQGSEA. The CDR3 consists of 18 residues. The CDR3 DNA sequence: TGCAGCGTTGAAGATTGGTCCCAAACGGGGGGCGGATCCACTGAAGCTTTCTTT. Protein: CSVEDWSQTGGGSTEAFF.

The chain carries TRBV6-1 and TRBJ1-2, with a possible D match to TRBD1 (5 bases). V lost 8 bases and J lost 4, with 17 bases in between. This CDR3 region has 14 residues. The germline V gene encodes CDR1 MNHNS and CDR2 SASEGT. The CDR3 region is CASRGSGLIYGYTF. The CDR3 DNA follows: TGTGCCAGCCGGGGGTCAGGGTTAATCTATGGCTACACCTTC.

This chain joins TRBV5-8 and TRBJ2-2, with 7 nucleotides matching TRBD1. Germline lookup yields CDR1 SGHTS and CDR2 YDEGEE. V was clipped by 4 bases and J by 7 bases; unmatched bases: 10. This CDR3 contains 15 residues. The CDR3 DNA reads TGTGCCAGCAGCCCCGGGACAGCCCCGCGCGGGGAGCTGTTTTTT. Translated: CASSPGTAPRGELFF. The entire variable domain, with the rest obtained from reference TRBV5-8 and TRBJ2-2, is as follows: EAGVTQSPTHLIKTRGQQATLRCSPISGHTSVYWYQQALGLGLQFLLWYDEGEERNRGNFPPRFSGRQFPNYSSELNVNALELEDSALYLCASSPGTAPRGELFFGEGSRLTVL.

V usage is TRBV7-6 and J usage is TRBJ1-2; unclear D gene. This CDR3 is 15 amino acids long. Trimming took off 1 base at V and 4 bases at J, with 13 bases between the two ends. Germline lookup yields CDR1 SGHVS and CDR2 FNYEAQ. The CDR3 sequence is CASSLGSGVSYGYTF. CDR3 nucleotides: TGTGCCAGCAGCTTAGGGTCCGGGGTGAGCTATGGCTACACCTTC.

The V and J genes are TRBV15 and TRBJ2-5; possibly TRBD1 for D (6 bases). V was shortened by 0 bases and J by 5 bases, with 16 bases between the two germline ends. The germline V gene has CDR1 LNHNV and CDR2 YYDKDF (reference sequence). CDR3 length: 16 amino acids. This CDR3 reads CATSREESGVGETQYF. The CDR3 DNA follows: TGTGCCACCAGCAGAGAAGAGTCAGGGGTTGGGGAGACCCAGTACTTC.

The chain links TRBV28 to TRBJ2-1; D is ambiguous. CDR1 MDHEN and CDR2 SYDVKM come from the germline V gene. The ends were cut back, 5 bases at V and 3 bases at J, with 14 bases in the middle. This CDR3 has 15 residues. This CDR3 is CASSTPGRYYNEQFF. CDR3 coding DNA: TGTGCCAGCAGTACCCCGGGTAGGTACTACAATGAGCAGTTCTTC.

Written as DNA, the CDR3 is TGTGCCAGCAGTCCCTCCGACAGGGGCGGTGAGCAGTACTTC. Amino acid sequence: CASSPSDRGGEQYF. The rearrangement uses TRBV28 and TRBJ2-7, with 8 bases that match TRBD1. Losses at the gene ends were 5 bases for V and 7 bases for J; bases not matched to a gene: 10. The CDR3 totals 14 residues. Germline V lookup: CDR1 MDHEN, CDR2 SYDVKM.

The V gene is TRBV6-6, the J gene TRBJ2-3, with TRBD2 matching 8 bases. This CDR3 has 14 residues. Germline V gene data show CDR1 as MNHNY and CDR2 as SVGAGI (reference sequence). V lost 6 bases to trimming and J lost 1 base; unmatched junction nucleotides: 3. CDR3: CASSLLAGTDTQYF. CDR3 DNA sequence: TGTGCCAGCAGCCTACTAGCGGGCACAGATACGCAGTATTTT.

The CDR3 coding sequence is TGCGCCAGCAGCCAAGTGGGGACCCTTGGGGACATTCAGTACTTC. Protein: CASSQVGTLGDIQYF. This chain links TRBV4-1 with TRBJ2-4; D is perhaps TRBD1 or TRBD2 (5 bases each). V gave up 1 base and J gave up 8 bases, with 15 bases separating them. CDR1 is MGHRA and CDR2 is YSYEKL in the germline V gene. This CDR3 has 15 amino acids.